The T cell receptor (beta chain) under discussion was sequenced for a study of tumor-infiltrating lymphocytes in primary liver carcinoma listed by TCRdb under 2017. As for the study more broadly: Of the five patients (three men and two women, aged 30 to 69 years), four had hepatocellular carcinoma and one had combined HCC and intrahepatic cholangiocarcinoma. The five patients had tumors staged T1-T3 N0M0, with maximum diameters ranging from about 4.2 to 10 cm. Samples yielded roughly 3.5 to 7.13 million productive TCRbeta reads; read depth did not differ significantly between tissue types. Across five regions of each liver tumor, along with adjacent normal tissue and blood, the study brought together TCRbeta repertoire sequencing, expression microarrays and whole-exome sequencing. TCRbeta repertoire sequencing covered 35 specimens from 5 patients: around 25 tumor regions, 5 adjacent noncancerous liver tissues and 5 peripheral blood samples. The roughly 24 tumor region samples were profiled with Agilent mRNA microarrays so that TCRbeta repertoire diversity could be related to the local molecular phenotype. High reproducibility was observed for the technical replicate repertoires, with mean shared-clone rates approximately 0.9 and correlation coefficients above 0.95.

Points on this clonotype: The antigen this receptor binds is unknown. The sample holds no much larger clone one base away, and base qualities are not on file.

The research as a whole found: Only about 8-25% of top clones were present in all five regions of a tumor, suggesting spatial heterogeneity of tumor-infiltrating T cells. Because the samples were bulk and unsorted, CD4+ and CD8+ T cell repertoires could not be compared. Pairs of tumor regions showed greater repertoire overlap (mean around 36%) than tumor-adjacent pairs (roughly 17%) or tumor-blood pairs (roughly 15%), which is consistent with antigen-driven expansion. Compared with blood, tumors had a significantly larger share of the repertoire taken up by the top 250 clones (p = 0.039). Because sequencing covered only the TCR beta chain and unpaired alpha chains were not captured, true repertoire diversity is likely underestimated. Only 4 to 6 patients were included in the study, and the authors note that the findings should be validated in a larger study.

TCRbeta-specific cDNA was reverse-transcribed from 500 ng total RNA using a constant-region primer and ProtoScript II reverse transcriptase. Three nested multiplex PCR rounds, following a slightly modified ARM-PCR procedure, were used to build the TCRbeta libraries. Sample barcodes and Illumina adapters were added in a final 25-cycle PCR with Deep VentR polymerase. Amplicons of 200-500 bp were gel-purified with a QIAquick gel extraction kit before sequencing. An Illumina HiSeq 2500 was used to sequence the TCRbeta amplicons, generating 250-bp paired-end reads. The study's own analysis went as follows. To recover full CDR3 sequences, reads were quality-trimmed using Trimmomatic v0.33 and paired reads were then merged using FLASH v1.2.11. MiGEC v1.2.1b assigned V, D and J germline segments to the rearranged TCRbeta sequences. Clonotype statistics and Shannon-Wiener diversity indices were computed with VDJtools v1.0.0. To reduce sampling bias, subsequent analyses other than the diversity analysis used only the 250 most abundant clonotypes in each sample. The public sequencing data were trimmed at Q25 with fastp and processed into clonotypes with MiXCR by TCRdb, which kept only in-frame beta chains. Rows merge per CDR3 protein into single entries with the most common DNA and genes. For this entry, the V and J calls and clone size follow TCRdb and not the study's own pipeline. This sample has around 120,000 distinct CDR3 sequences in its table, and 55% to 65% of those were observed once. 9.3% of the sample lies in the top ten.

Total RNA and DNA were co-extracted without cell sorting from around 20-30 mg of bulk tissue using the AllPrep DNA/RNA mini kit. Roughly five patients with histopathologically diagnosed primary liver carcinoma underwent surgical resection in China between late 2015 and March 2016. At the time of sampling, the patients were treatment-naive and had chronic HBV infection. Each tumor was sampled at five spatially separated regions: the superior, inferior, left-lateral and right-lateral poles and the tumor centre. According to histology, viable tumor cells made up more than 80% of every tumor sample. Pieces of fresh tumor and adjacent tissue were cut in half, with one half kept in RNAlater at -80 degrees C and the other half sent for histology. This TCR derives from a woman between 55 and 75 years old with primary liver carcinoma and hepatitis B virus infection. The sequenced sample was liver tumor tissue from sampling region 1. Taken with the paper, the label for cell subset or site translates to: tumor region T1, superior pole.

The DNA is TGTGCCAGCAGCTTGGGACAGGACAGCTCTGGAAACACCATATATTTT. This is translated as CASSLGQDSSGNTIYF. The chain joins TRBV7-6 to TRBJ1-3, with 8 bases matching TRBD1. V lost 3 bases and J lost 0 bases, and the count of bases not matched to a germline gene is 4. The CDR3 starts with the cysteine, ends with the phenylalanine, and has 16 residues. The sequence is cut down to CDR3 DNA, 48 bases in frame from base 1. Reading the germline V gene gives CDR1 SGHVS and CDR2 FNYEAQ.